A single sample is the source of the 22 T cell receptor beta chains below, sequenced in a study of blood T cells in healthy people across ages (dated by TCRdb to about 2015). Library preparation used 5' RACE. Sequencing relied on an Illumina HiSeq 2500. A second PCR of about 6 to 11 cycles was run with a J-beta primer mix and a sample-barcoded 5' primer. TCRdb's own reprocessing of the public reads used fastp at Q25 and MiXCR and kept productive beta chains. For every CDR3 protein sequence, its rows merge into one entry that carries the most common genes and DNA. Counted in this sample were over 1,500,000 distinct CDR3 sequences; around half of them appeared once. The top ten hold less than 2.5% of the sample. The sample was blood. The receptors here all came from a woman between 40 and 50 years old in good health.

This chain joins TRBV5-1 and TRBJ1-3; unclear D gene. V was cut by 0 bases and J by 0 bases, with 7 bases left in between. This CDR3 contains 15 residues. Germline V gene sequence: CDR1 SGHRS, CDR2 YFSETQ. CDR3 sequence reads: CASSLDIPSGNTIYF. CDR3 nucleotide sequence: TGCGCCAGCAGCTTGGACATCCCCTCTGGAAACACCATATATTTT.

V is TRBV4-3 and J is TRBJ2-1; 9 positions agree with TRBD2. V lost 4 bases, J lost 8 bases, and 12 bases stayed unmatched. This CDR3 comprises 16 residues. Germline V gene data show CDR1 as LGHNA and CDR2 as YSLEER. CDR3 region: CASSRNAGGPFHEQFF. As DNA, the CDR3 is TGCGCCAGCAGCCGTAATGCGGGGGGGCCCTTCCATGAGCAGTTCTTC.

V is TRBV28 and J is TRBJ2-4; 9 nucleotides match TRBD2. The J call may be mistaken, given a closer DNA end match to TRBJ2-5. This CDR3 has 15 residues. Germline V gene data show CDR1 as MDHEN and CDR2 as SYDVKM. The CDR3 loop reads CASSPAGTSRETQYF. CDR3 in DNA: TGTGCCAGCAGTCCCGCCGGGACTAGCAGGGAGACCCAGTACTTC.

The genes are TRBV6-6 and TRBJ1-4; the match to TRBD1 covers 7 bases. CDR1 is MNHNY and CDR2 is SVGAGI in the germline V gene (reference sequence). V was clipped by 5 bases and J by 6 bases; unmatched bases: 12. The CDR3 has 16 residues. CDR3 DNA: TGTGCCAGCAGTAACAGAAGAGGGGGCAGGGATGAAAAACTGTTTTTT. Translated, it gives CASSNRRGGRDEKLFF.

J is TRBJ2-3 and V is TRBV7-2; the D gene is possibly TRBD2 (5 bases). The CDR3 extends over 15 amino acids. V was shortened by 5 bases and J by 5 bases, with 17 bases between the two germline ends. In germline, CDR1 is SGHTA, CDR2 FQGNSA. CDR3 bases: TGTGCCAGCAGCCAGATGAGGACTCCCGAAGATACGCAGTATTTT. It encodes CASSQMRTPEDTQYF.

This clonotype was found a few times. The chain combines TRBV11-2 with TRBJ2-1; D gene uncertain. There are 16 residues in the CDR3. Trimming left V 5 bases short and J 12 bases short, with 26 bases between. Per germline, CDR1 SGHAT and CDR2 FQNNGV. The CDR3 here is CASSPDHGLGGEVQFF. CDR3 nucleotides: TGTGCCAGCAGCCCCGACCATGGGCTAGGTGGAGAGGTGCAGTTCTTC. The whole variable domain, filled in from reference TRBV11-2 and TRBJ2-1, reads EAGVAQSPRYKIIEKRQSVAFWCNPISGHATLYWYQQILGQGPKLLIQFQNNGVVDDSQLPKDRFSAERLKGVDSTLKIQPAKLEDSAVYLCASSPDHGLGGEVQFFGPGTRLTVL.

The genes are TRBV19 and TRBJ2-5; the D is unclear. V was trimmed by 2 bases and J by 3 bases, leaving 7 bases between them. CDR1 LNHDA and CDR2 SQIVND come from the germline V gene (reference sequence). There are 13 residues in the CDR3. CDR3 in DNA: TGTGCCAGTAGTATACGTACCAAAGAGACCCAGTACTTC. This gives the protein CASSIRTKETQYF.

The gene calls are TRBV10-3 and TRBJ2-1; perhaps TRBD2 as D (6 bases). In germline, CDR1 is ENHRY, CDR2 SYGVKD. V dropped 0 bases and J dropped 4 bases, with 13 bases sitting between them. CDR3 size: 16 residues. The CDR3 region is CAISESASGTYNEQFF. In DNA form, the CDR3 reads TGTGCCATCAGTGAGTCGGCATCGGGGACTTACAATGAGCAGTTCTTC.

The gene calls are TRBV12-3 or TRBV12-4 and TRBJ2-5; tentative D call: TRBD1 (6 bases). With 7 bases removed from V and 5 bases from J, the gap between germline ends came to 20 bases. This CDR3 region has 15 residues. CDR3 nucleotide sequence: TGTGCCAGCAACTACAGGGTCGGATCCAGGGAGACCCAGTACTTC. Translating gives CASNYRVGSRETQYF.

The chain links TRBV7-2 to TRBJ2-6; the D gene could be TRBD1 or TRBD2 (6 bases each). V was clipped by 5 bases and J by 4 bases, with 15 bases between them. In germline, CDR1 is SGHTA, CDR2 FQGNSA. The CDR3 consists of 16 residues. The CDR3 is CASSPRTGAGANVLTF. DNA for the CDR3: TGTGCCAGCAGCCCTCGGACGGGGGCGGGGGCCAACGTCCTGACTTTC. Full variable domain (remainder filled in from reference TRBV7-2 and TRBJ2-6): GAGVSQSPSNKVTEKGKDVELRCDPISGHTALYWYRQSLGQGLEFLIYFQGNSAPDKSGLPSDRFSAERTGGSVSTLTIQRTQQEDSAVYLCASSPRTGAGANVLTFGAGSRLTVL.

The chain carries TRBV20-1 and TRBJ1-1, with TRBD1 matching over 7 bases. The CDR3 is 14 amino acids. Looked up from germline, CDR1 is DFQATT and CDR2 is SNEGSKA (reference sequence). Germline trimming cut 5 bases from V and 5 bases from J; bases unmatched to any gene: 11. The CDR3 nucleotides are TGCAGTGCTCACCCTCAGGGGGTAAATACTGAAGCTTTCTTT. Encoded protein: CSAHPQGVNTEAFF.

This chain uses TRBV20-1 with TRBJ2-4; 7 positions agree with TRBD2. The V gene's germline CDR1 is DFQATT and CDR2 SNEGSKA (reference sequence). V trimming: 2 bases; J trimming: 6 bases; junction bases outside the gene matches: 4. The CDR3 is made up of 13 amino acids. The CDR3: CSARNPGGNIQYF. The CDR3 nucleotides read TGCAGTGCTAGAAACCCGGGGGGAAACATTCAGTACTTC.

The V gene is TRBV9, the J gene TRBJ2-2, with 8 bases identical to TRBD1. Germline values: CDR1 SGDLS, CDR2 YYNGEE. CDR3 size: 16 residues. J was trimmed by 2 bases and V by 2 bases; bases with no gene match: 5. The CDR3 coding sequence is TGTGCCAGCAGCGTTGGACAGGGCCTAAACACCGGGGAGCTGTTTTTT. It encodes CASSVGQGLNTGELFF.

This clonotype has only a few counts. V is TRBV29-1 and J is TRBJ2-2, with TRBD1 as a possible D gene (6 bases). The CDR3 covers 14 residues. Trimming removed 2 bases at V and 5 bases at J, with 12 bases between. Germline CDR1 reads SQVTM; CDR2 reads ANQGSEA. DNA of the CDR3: TGCAGCGTTGAATTAGCGACAGGAACCGGGGAGCTGTTTTTT. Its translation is CSVELATGTGELFF.

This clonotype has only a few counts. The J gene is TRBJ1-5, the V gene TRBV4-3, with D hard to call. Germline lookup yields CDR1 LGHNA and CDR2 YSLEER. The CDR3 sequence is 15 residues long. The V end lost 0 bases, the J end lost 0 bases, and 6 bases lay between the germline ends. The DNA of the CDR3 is TGCGCCAGCAGCCAAGATAGGGATAGCAATCAGCCCCAGCATTTT. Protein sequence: CASSQDRDSNQPQHF.

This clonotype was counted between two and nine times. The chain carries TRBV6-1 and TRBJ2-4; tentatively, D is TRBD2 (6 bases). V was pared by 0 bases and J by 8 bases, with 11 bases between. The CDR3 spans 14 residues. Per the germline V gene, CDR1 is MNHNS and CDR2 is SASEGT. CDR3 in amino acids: CASSEAYGSDIQYF. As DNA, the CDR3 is TGTGCCAGCAGTGAAGCGTACGGGAGCGACATTCAGTACTTC.

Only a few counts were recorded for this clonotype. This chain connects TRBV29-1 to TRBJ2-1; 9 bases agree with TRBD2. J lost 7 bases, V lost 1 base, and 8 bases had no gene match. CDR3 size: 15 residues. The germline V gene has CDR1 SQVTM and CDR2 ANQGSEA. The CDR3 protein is CSVEAPGLAWNEQFF. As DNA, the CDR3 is TGCAGCGTTGAAGCACCGGGACTAGCTTGGAATGAGCAGTTCTTC.

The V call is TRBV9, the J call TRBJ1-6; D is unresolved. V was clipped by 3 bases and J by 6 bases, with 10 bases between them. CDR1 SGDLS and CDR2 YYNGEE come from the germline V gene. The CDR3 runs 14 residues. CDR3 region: CASSAPQVNSPLHF. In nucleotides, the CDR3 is TGTGCCAGCAGCGCCCCCCAGGTTAATTCACCCCTCCACTTT.

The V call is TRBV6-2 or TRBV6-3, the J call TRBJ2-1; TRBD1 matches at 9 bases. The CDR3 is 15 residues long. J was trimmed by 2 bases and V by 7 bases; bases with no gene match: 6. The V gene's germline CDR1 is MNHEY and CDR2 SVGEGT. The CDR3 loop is CASTPRQGAYNEQFF. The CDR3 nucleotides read TGTGCCAGCACCCCACGACAGGGGGCCTACAATGAGCAGTTCTTC.

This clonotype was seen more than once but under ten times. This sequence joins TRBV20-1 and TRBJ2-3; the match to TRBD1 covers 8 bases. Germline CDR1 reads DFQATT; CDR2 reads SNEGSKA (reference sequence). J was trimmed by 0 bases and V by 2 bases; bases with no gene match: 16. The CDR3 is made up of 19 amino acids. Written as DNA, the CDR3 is TGCAGTGCTAGACCTCACATCCTTGACAGGGGTTCTAGCACAGATACGCAGTATTTT. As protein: CSARPHILDRGSSTDTQYF.

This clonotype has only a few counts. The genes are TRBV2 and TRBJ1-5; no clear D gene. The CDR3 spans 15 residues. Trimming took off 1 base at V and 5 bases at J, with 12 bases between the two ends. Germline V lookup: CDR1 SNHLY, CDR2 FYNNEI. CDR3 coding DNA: TGTGCCAGCAGTGAAGGAGGCAGCCAGGATCAGCCCCAGCATTTT. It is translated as CASSEGGSQDQPQHF.

The CDR3 region has the DNA TGTGCCAGCAGTCTAGATACCTCTGGGGCCAACGTCCTGACTTTC. Its translation is CASSLDTSGANVLTF. The chain has TRBV27 and TRBJ2-6, with D uncertain. This CDR3 region has 15 residues. V was clipped by 5 bases and J by 0 bases, with 8 bases between them. Germline V gene sequence: CDR1 MNHEY, CDR2 SMNVEV (reference sequence).